This TCR beta chain was sequenced for a study of radiation and T cells in renal cell carcinoma. TCRdb's table, derived via immunoSEQ multiplex PCR, lists solely in-frame clones and lacks some. The top ten clones hold approximately 13% of a sample with roughly 150,000 clones, roughly 87% of them seen once. This clone showed up just a few times. Sample time point: blood 2 weeks post-SBRT. Noted treatment: 15 Gy SBRT to primary tumor, nephrectomy 4 weeks later. CDR1 is SGHNT and CDR2 is YYREEE in the germline V gene (reference sequence). This CDR3 is built from 16 residues. V shed 3 bases and J 0 bases; nucleotides not matched to a gene: 7.

The sequenced sample was blood, obtained from a patient whose treatment included radiotherapy and nephrectomy. The receptor was derived from a woman between 50 and 59 years old with renal cell carcinoma. The chain combines TRBV5-4 with TRBJ1-1; TRBD1 aligns across 8 bases. CDR3 sequence: CASSSPRQGLNTEAFF. As DNA, the CDR3 is TGTGCCAGCAGCTCCCCCCGACAGGGGTTGAACACTGAAGCTTTCTTT.